These T cell receptor beta chains were read from a single sample in a study of T cell responses to AZD1222 COVID-19 vaccine. Data came from immunoSEQ multiplex PCR; TCRdb stores just in-frame clones and leaves some out. The repertoire consists of 90,000 to 150,000 clones, with around nine tenths occurring once and the leading ten covering 6.5% to 7.5%. Source: peripheral blood, taken 28 days after the second AZD1222 dose. These receptors all come from an adult who received the AZD1222 COVID-19 vaccine. The CDR3 runs from the conserved cysteine through the conserved F or W. A D gene is named only where the DNA matches it firmly. Expanded clones get a size class; other rows say once, few or many, or leave the size out.

d_gene,j_gene,abundance,v_gene,CDR3nt,CDR3aa
TRBD2,TRBJ2-7,NA,TRBV2,TGTGCCAGCAGTGGAGCGGGGACTAGCGGGTACTTCGAGCAGTACTTC,CASSGAGTSGYFEQYF
TRBD2,TRBJ2-3,NA,TRBV27,TGTGCCAGCAGTCACCACCGAGGACTAGCGGGAGGGCCAGATACGCAGTATTTT,CASSHHRGLAGGPDTQYF
NA,TRBJ1-5,NA,TRBV24-1,TGTGCCACAAGGACAGGCAATCAGCCCCAGCATTTT,CATRTGNQPQHF
NA,TRBJ2-7,once,TRBV6-2/TRBV6-3,TGTGCCAGCAGCCCAACCCCGGCCGAGCAGTACTTC,CASSPTPAEQYF
NA,TRBJ2-7,once,TRBV4-3,TGCGCCAGCAGCCAAGAGCCGGGAGCCGGCGAGCAGTACTTC,CASSQEPGAGEQYF
TRBD2,TRBJ2-7,once,TRBV3-1/TRBV3-2,TGTGCCAGCAGCCAAGATAATTGGCTAGCGGGAGTACAGTACGAGCAGTACTTC,CASSQDNWLAGVQYEQYF
TRBD1,TRBJ1-6,NA,TRBV7-9,TGTGCCAGCAGACGCCAGGGACAGGTCGGAAATTCACCCCTCCACTTT,CASRRQGQVGNSPLHF
NA,TRBJ1-1,once,TRBV5-1,TGCGCCAGCAGCTTGGAGTCCGGGAACACTGAAGCTTTCTTT,CASSLESGNTEAFF
NA,TRBJ1-2,once,TRBV19,TGTGCCAGTACCCCGAAGGAGTACGGTAACTATGGCTACACCTTC,CASTPKEYGNYGYTF
TRBD1,TRBJ1-4,NA,TRBV7-9,TGTGCCAGCAGCTTATTGGAGGGGGCAGCGAGGAATGAAAAACTGTTTTTT,CASSLLEGAARNEKLFF
NA,TRBJ2-7,NA,TRBV7-8,TGTGCCAGCAGCCCCCGGGGGCCCTACGAGCAGTACTTC,CASSPRGPYEQYF
TRBD2,TRBJ2-7,NA,TRBV9,TGTGCCAGCAGCGTAGAGGGAGGGGCGGGCGAGCAGTACTTC,CASSVEGGAGEQYF
NA,TRBJ1-2,NA,TRBV21-1,TGTGCCAGCGTTGACTCCATCCGGCCCGGGCGTGGCTACACCTTC,CASVDSIRPGRGYTF
TRBD2,TRBJ2-5,once,TRBV4-2,TGTGCCAGCAGCCGCGCCTCGACTAGCACCGAAGAGACCCAGTACTTC,CASSRASTSTEETQYF
NA,TRBJ2-4,NA,TRBV3-1/TRBV3-2,TGTGCCAGCAGCAGAAGTCCTCCCATTTGCAAAGAAAACATTCAGTACTTC,CASSRSPPICKENIQYF
NA,TRBJ2-3,NA,TRBV23-1,TGCGCCAGCAGCCCACAGGGCACTAACTACACAGATACGCAGTATTTT,CASSPQGTNYTDTQYF
TRBD2,TRBJ2-3,NA,TRBV5-4,TGTGCCAGCAGCTCCTCCAACTCACTAGCGGGGGGGCCAGATACGCAGTATTTT,CASSSSNSLAGGPDTQYF
NA,TRBJ1-1,once,TRBV28,TGTGCCAGCCCGGACAGGAACACTGAAGCTTTCTTT,CASPDRNTEAFF
TRBD1,TRBJ1-1,once,TRBV5-1,TGCGCCAGCAGCTTGACCCAGGGACAGACAAACACTGAAGCTTTCTTT,CASSLTQGQTNTEAFF
NA,TRBJ1-1,NA,TRBV6-2/TRBV6-3,TGTGCCAGCAGCCCCGGAGTTAACACTGAAGCTTTCTTT,CASSPGVNTEAFF
NA,TRBJ2-3,NA,TRBV15,TGTGCCACCAGCAGATTCCCTCGGGGCACAGATACGCAGTATTTT,CATSRFPRGTDTQYF
NA,TRBJ1-2,NA,TRBV11-2,TGTGCCAGCAGCTTAGGTGGTGCATCCTATGGCTACACCTTC,CASSLGGASYGYTF
NA,TRBJ2-4,NA,TRBV28,TGTGCCAGCAAAAGGGTCCTGAAAAACATTCAGTACTTC,CASKRVLKNIQYF
NA,TRBJ2-6,NA,TRBV7-2,TGTGCCAGCAGCTTAGGAGCCGGGGCCAACGTCCTGACTTTC,CASSLGAGANVLTF
TRBD2,TRBJ2-7,many,TRBV4-1,TGCGCCAGCAGCCCACTAGCGGGAGGGGGAGAGCAGTACTTC,CASSPLAGGGEQYF
TRBD1,TRBJ2-7,NA,TRBV7-9,TGTGCCAGCAGCTTAGTCAGGGGGCATGCCTCCTACGAGCAGTACTTC,CASSLVRGHASYEQYF
NA,TRBJ1-4,NA,TRBV7-2,TGTGCCAGCAGCCCCCAGTCCTACAGGAGGGAAAAACTGTTTTTT,CASSPQSYRREKLFF
NA,TRBJ1-1,NA,TRBV2,TGTGCCAGCAGGGCGACAGTGAACACTGAAGCTTTCTTT,CASRATVNTEAFF
NA,TRBJ2-3,NA,TRBV9,TGTGCCAGCAGCGTAGGCGGAGGAGATACGCAGTATTTT,CASSVGGGDTQYF
TRBD2,TRBJ2-7,NA,TRBV3-1/TRBV3-2,TGTGCCAGCAGCCACCCCAGCGGGAGTGAGTACTTC,CASSHPSGSEYF
NA,TRBJ2-1,NA,TRBV4-1,TGCGCCAGCAGCCAACCCAGGGGTTTTGGTGAGCAGTTCTTC,CASSQPRGFGEQFF
TRBD1,TRBJ1-3,NA,TRBV5-5,TGTGCCAGCAGCATGTATCCGACAGGGGGACCTGGAAACACCATATATTTT,CASSMYPTGGPGNTIYF